The present T cell receptor (beta chain) was sequenced within a study of sequential checkpoint blockade in melanoma. V lost 2 bases, J lost 4 bases, and 11 bases stayed unmatched. This CDR3 is 18 amino acids long. CDR1 is MGHRA and CDR2 is YSYEKL in the germline V gene. Treatment meaning: randomized to nivolumab then ipilimumab (arm A) or the reverse (arm B). Here immunoSEQ multiplex PCR was the method, and the copy in TCRdb shows in-frame clones only, minus some. This table holds fewer than 40,000 clones, around nine tenths found once. The clonotype was recovered from a human donor with melanoma. The sample was CD8+ T cells sorted from blood (inferred from file names), taken from a patient given nivolumab and ipilimumab in sequence. The rearrangement links TRBV4-1 to TRBJ2-5; 12 bases are a match to TRBD1. The CDR3 DNA follows: TGCGCCAGCAGCCAACTCCACCCGGGACAGGGGGCATTAGAGACCCAGTACTTC. It specifies CASSQLHPGQGALETQYF.